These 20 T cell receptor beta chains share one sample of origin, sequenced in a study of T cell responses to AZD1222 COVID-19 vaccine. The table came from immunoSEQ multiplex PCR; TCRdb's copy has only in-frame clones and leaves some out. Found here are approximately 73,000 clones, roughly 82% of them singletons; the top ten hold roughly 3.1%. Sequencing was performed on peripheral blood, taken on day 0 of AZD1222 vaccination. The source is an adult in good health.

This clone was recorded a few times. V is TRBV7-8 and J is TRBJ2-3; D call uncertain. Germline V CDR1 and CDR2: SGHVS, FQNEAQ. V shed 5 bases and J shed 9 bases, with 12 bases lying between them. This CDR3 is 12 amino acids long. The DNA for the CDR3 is TGTGCCAGCAGCCCTCCCGTGGGGACGCAGTATTTT. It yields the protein CASSPPVGTQYF.

CDR3 amino acids: CATSLDRASGNTIYF. Here the CDR3 DNA reads TGTGCCACATCTTTGGACAGGGCATCTGGAAACACCATATATTTT. The chain has TRBV15 and TRBJ1-3; 8 bases line up with TRBD1. CDR1 is LNHNV, CDR2 YYDKDF, per germline (reference sequence). This CDR3 is 15 amino acids long. V shed 9 bases, J shed 1 base, and the junction held 8 bases outside the gene matches. Using reference TRBV15 and TRBJ1-3 for the parts outside the CDR3, the full variable domain is DAMVIQNPRYQVTQFGKPVTLSCSQTLNHNVMYWYQQKSSQAPKLLFHYYDKDFNNEADTPDNFQSRRPNTSFCFLDIRSPGLGDTAMYLCATSLDRASGNTIYFGEGSWLTVV.

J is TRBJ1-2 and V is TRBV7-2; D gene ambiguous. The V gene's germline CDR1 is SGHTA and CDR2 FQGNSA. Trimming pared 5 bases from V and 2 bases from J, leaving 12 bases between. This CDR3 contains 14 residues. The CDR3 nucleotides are TGTGCCAGCAGCCCCCAGACCGTAAACTATGGCTACACCTTC. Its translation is CASSPQTVNYGYTF.

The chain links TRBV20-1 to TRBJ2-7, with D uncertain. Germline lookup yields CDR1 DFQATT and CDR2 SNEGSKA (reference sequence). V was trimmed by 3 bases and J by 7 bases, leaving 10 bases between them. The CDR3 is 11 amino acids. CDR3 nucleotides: TGCAGTGCTAGTGTGGGTTTAGAGCAGTACTTC. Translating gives CSASVGLEQYF.

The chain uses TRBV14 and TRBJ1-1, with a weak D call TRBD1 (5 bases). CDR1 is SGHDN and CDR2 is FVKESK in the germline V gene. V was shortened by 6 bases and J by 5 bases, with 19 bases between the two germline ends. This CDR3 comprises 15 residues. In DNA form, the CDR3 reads TGTGCCAGCAGTCCTACCTCAGGGTTACGGACTGAAGCTTTCTTT. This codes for CASSPTSGLRTEAFF.

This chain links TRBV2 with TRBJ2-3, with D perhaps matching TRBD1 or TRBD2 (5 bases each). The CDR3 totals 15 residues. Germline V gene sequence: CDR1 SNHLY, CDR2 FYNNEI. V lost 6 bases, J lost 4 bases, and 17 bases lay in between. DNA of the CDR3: TGTGCCAGCAGATTCGGGACCGCGGCGGCAGATACGCAGTATTTT. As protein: CASRFGTAAADTQYF.

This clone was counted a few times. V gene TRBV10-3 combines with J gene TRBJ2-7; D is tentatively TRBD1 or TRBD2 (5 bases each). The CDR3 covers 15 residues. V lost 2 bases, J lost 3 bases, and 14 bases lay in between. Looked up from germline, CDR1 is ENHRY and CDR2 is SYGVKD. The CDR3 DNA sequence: TGTGCCATCAGTGAGAGTTTTAGGGACGGCTACGAGCAGTACTTC. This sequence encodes CAISESFRDGYEQYF.

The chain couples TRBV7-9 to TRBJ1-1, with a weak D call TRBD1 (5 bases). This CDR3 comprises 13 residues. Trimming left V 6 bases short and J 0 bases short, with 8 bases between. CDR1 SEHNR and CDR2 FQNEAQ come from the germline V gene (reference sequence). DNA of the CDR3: TGTGCCAGCAGAAAGGGGATGAACACTGAAGCTTTCTTT. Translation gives CASRKGMNTEAFF. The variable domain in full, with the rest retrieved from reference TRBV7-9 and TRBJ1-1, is DTGVSQNPRHKITKRGQNVTFRCDPISEHNRLYWYRQTLGQGPEFLTYFQNEAQLEKSRLLSDRFSAERPKGSFSTLEIQRTEQGDSAMYLCASRKGMNTEAFFGQGTRLTVV.

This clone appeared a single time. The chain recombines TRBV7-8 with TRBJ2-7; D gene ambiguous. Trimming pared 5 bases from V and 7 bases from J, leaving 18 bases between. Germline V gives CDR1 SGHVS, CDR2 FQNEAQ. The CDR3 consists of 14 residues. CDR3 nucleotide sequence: TGTGCCAGCAGCCCTAACCTCAAGCTTTGGGAGCAGTACTTC. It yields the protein CASSPNLKLWEQYF.

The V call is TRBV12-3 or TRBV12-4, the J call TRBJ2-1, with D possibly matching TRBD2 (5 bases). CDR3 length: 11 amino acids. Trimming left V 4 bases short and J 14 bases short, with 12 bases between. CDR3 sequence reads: CASSSDSVEFF. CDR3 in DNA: TGTGCCAGCAGTTCGGACTCCGTGGAGTTCTTC.

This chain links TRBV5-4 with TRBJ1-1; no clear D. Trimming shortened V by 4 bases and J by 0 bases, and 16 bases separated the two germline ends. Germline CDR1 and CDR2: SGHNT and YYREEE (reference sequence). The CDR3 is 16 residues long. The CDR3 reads CASSVNPVPVNTEAFF. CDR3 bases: TGTGCCAGCAGCGTGAATCCCGTACCGGTGAACACTGAAGCTTTCTTT.

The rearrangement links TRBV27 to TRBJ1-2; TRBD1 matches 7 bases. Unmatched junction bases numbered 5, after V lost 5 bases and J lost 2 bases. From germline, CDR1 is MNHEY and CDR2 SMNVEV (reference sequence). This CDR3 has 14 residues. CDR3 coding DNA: TGTGCCAGCAGTGCAGGGGGGCACAACTATGGCTACACCTTC. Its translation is CASSAGGHNYGYTF.

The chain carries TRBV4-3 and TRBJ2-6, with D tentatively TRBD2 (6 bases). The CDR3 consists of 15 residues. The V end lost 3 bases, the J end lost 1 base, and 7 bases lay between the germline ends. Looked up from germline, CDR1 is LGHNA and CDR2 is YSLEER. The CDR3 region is CASSQGLSGANVLTF. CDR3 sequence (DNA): TGCGCCAGCAGCCAGGGACTTTCTGGGGCCAACGTCCTGACTTTC.

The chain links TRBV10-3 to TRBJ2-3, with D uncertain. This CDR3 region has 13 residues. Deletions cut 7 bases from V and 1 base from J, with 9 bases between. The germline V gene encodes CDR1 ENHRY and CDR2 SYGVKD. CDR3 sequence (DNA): TGTGCCATCACAGGAGAGGGCACAGATACGCAGTATTTT. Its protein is CAITGEGTDTQYF.

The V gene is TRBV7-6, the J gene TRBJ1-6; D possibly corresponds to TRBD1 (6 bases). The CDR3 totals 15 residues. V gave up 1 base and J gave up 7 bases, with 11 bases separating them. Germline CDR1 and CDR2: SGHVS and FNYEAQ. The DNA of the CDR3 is TGTGCCAGCAGCTTAGACAGGGATGGAAATTCACCCCTCCACTTT. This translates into CASSLDRDGNSPLHF.

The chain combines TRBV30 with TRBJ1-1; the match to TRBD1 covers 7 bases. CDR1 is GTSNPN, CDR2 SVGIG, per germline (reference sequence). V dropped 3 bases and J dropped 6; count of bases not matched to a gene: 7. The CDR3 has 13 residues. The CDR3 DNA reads TGTGCCTGGAGCCCAAGACAGGGCTCTGAAGCTTTCTTT. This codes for CAWSPRQGSEAFF. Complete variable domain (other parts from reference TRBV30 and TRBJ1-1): SQTIHQWPATLVQPVGSPLSLECTVEGTSNPNLYWYRQAAGRGLQLLFYSVGIGQISSEVPQNLSASRPQDRQFILSSKKLLLSDSGFYLCAWSPRQGSEAFFGQGTRLTVV.

The DNA for the CDR3 is TGCAGTGCCCTTATGGCCTACGAGCAGTACTTC. Amino acids: CSALMAYEQYF. V usage is TRBV20-1 and J usage is TRBJ2-7; D not certain. Trimming shortened V by 6 bases and J by 2 bases, and 8 bases separated the two germline ends. This CDR3 contains 11 residues. Germline V lookup: CDR1 DFQATT, CDR2 SNEGSKA (reference sequence).

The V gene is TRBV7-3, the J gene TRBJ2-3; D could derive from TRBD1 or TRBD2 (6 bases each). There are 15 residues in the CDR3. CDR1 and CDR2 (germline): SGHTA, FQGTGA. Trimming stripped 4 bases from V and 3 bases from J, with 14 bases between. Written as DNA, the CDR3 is TGTGCCAGCAGCTCCACGGGGGCGGGAACAGATACGCAGTATTTT. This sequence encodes CASSSTGAGTDTQYF.

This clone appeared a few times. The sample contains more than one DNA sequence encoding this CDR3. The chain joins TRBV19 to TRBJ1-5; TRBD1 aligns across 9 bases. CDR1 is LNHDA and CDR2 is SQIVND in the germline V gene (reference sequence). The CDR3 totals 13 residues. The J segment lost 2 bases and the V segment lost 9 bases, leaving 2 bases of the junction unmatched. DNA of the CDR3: TGTGCCAGCCGGGACAGGGGCAATCAGCCCCAGCATTTT. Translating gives CASRDRGNQPQHF.

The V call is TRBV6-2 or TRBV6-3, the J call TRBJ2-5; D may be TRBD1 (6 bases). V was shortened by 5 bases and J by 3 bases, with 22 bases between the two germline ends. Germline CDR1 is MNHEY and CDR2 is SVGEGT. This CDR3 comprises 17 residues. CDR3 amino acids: CASSARYSGTHEETQYF. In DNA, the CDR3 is TGTGCCAGCAGTGCCCGTTACTCCGGGACACACGAAGAGACCCAGTACTTC.